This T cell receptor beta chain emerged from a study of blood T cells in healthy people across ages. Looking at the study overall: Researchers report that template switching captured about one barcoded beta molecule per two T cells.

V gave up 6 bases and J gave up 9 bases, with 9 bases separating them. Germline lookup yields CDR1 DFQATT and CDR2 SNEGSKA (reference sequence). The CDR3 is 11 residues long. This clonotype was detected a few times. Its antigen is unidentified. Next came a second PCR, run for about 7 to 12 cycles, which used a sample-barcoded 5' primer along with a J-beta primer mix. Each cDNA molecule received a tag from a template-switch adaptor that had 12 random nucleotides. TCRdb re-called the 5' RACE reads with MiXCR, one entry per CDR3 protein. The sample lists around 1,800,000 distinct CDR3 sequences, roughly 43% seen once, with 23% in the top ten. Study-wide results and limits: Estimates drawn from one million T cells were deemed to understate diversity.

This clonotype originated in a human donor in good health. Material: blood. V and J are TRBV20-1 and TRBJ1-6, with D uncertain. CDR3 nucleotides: TGCAGTGCGGGCATTGGTTCACCCCTCCACTTT. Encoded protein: CSAGIGSPLHF.